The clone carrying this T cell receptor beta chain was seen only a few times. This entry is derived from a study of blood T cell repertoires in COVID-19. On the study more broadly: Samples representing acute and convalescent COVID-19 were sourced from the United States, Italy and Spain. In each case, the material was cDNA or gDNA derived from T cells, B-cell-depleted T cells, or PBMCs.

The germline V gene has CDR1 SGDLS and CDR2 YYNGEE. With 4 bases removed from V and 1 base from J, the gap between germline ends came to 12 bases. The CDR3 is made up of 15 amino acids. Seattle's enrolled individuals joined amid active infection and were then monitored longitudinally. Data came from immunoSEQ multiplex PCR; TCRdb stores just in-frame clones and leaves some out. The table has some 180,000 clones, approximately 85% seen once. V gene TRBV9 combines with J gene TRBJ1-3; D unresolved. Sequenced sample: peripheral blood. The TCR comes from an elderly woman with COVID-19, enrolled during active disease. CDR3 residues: CASSPGSKSGNTIYF. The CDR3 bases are TGTGCCAGCAGCCCCGGGAGCAAATCTGGAAACACCATATATTTT.